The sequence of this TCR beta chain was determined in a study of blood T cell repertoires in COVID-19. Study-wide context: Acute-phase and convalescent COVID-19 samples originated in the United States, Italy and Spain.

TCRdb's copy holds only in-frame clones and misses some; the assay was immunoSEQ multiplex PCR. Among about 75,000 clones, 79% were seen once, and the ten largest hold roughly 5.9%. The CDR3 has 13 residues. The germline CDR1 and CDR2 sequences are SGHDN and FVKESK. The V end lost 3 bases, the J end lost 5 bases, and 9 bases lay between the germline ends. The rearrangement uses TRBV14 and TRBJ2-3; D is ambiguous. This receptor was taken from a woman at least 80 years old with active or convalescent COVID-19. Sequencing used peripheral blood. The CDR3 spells CASSHGPGDTQYF. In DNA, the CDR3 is TGTGCCAGCAGCCACGGTCCCGGAGATACGCAGTATTTT.